This TCR beta chain was profiled in a study of blood T cell repertoires in COVID-19 (TCRdb year 2020). A note on the overall study: Collaborator samples came from the United States, Italy and Spain and covered acute and convalescent phases of COVID-19. The material from the prospective study consisted of cDNA or gDNA derived from T cells, B-cell-depleted T cells, or PBMCs. The dataset comprised deeply sampled blood TCRbeta repertoires from subjects exposed to, actively infected with, or recovered from COVID-19. A freely available public database, intended as a resource for researchers studying the immune response to SARS-CoV-2, is where the repertoires were released. The samples were drawn from two sources: the first 160 participants of the ongoing ImmuneRACE study, and 1,000 to 1,500 subjects contributed by 6 global collaborators. Nearly every sample came with metadata listing a de-identified subject ID, COVID-19 status, age in years and sex. HLA class I and class II types, where available, came from metadata supplied by the sample provider rather than from assay-based typing.

Each collaborating institution followed its own protocols to collect whole blood in K2EDTA tubes. For TCRbeta analysis, collaborator samples were shipped as frozen whole blood, as isolated PBMCs, or as DNA extracted from either sample type. TCRbeta CDR3 regions were amplified from genomic DNA using the immunoSEQ Assay, a bias-controlled multiplex PCR. As for how the authors treated the data: The number of nucleated cells in each sample was estimated by amplification of reference gene primers within the assay. To quantify the absolute abundance of each unique TCRbeta CDR3 rearrangement, sequence reads were collapsed and filtered. For each sample, productive Simpson clonality was calculated by taking the square root of Simpson's diversity index across productive rearrangements. Here the immuneACCESS table is served through TCRdb, limited to in-frame sequences with V and J called. Missing clones are a known gap in these copies; in checked studies unresolved V genes cover under half, and the rest lacks a known reason. V, J and clone size reflect that table, while D and trimming were determined from the DNA. The sample has more than 85,000 clones on record, 84% of them singletons. Around 9.4% of the sample is held by the ten biggest clonotypes.

The germline V gene supplies CDR1 SGDLS and CDR2 YYNGEE. The CDR3, from cysteine to phenylalanine, totals 13 residues. The entry retains the CDR3 DNA only, 39 bases that are in frame from base 1. The V and J ends are trimmed by 1 base and 9 bases, leaving 11 bases between them. Results the study describes overall, beyond this receptor: The quantity of clinical and demographic metadata differed by source and by participant and was supplied without curation.

Details on this clone: The antigen it recognizes is unknown. No clone much larger than this one lies a single base away; base qualities are absent.

The sequencing sample was made of peripheral blood. The TCR comes from a man in his forties or fifties with active or convalescent COVID-19. This sequence uses TRBV9 and TRBJ2-1; possibly the D gene is TRBD2, per 5 matching bases. The nucleotide sequence is given as TGTGCCAGCAGCGTAAACGGGGTTTTTGAGCAGTTCTTC. Its translation is CASSVNGVFEQFF.